The 25 T cell receptor beta chains below were found in one sample sequenced in a study of beta chain features in type 1 diabetes. No antigen is known for these receptors. The isolated RNA, all of it, was reverse transcribed, so expressed TCRB transcripts were what got sequenced. Sequenced by immunoSEQ multiplex PCR; TCRdb stores in-frame clones only, minus some. The repertoire holds more than 250,000 clones, with 15% as singletons. Study-level results: Shorter TCRB CDR3s, moderately but significantly so, were found in Type 1 diabetes patients in all four CD4+ subsets.

The source material was naive CD4+ T cells from blood. These receptors all stem from a man younger than 35 with type 1 diabetes.

The V gene is TRBV5-6, the J gene TRBJ2-7; 7 bases map to TRBD1. After removal of 1 base from V and 0 bases from J, the junction contained 10 bases not matched to a gene. Germline V gene data show CDR1 as SGHDT and CDR2 as YYEEEE. The CDR3 is 17 amino acids. The DNA for the CDR3 is TGTGCCAGCAGCTTGCCCATCGTCCGGGACAGCTCCTACGAGCAGTACTTC. This gives the protein CASSLPIVRDSSYEQYF.

The table lists this clone with a few counts. CDR3 DNA: TGTGCCAGCTCATCCGGGACTAGCGCGCCCGGATACAATGAGCAGTTCTTC. This gives the protein CASSSGTSAPGYNEQFF. The rearrangement joins TRBV18 to TRBJ2-1; TRBD2 aligns across 10 bases. This CDR3 contains 17 residues. Germline assignment: CDR1 KGHSH and CDR2 LQKENI. V shed 5 bases, J shed 4 bases, and the junction held 11 bases outside the gene matches.

The chain links TRBV6-1 to TRBJ1-2; weak D call: TRBD1 (5 bases). Germline CDR1 reads MNHNS; CDR2 reads SASEGT. Trimming cost V 5 bases and J 7 bases, with 11 bases left between them. CDR3 length: 12 residues. In DNA form, the CDR3 reads TGTGCCAGCAGTATTGGGACTGGTGGCTACACCTTC. Its translation is CASSIGTGGYTF.

The V call is TRBV30, the J call TRBJ2-1; 10 bases align to TRBD2. With V trimmed by 1 base and J by 8 bases, 8 bases remained unmatched. This CDR3 is built from 15 residues. From germline, CDR1 is GTSNPN and CDR2 SVGIG (reference sequence). The CDR3 bases are TGTGCCTGGAGTGGAACGGGACTAGCGTTCCATGAGCAGTTCTTC. Protein product: CAWSGTGLAFHEQFF. Drawing the rest from reference TRBV30 and TRBJ2-1, the complete variable domain is SQTIHQWPATLVQPVGSPLSLECTVEGTSNPNLYWYRQAAGRGLQLLFYSVGIGQISSEVPQNLSASRPQDRQFILSSKKLLLSDSGFYLCAWSGTGLAFHEQFFGPGTRLTVL.

This chain links TRBV30 with TRBJ1-5, with D possibly matching TRBD1 (6 bases). The CDR3 length is 15 residues. V was shortened by 0 bases and J by 4 bases, with 13 bases between the two germline ends. From germline, CDR1 is GTSNPN and CDR2 SVGIG (reference sequence). CDR3 DNA: TGTGCCTGGAGTGTAAGAGTCAGGGGAAATCAGCCCCAGCATTTT. This translates into CAWSVRVRGNQPQHF.

The sample holds a few counts of this clone. V usage is TRBV15 and J usage is TRBJ2-7; tentative D call: TRBD2 (5 bases). Germline CDR1 LNHNV, CDR2 YYDKDF (reference sequence). V was clipped by 3 bases and J by 7 bases, with 22 bases between them. This CDR3 spans 16 amino acids. CDR3: CATSSEKRAPRGEQYF. Here the CDR3 DNA reads TGTGCCACCAGCAGCGAAAAACGGGCCCCGAGAGGGGAGCAGTACTTC.

The chain employs TRBV6-5 and TRBJ2-7; 7 bases line up with TRBD1. The V and J ends lost 4 bases and 1 base, in that order; junction bases with no gene match: 7. Germline CDR1 is MNHEY and CDR2 is SVGAGI. This CDR3 region has 15 residues. CDR3 DNA sequence: TGTGCCAGCAGTTCCCGGACAGGCGGATCCTACGAGCAGTACTTC. Encoded protein: CASSSRTGGSYEQYF.

This chain links TRBV6-5 with TRBJ2-3; D might be TRBD2 (6 bases). This CDR3 contains 15 residues. Trimming cost V 5 bases and J 3 bases, with 15 bases left between them. Per germline, CDR1 MNHEY and CDR2 SVGAGI. CDR3 protein: CASSLRGRGTDTQYF. In nucleotides, the CDR3 is TGTGCCAGCAGTCTGCGAGGCCGGGGGACAGATACGCAGTATTTT.

This clone was counted only a few times. The chain links TRBV2 to TRBJ2-7; possible D gene TRBD1, 6 bases. CDR3 length: 13 amino acids. V shed 4 bases and J shed 0 bases, with 7 bases lying between them. CDR1 and CDR2 from the germline V gene are SNHLY and FYNNEI. The CDR3 sequence: CASSGTVSYEQYF. CDR3 coding DNA: TGTGCCAGCAGTGGGACAGTCTCCTACGAGCAGTACTTC.

The chain is built from TRBV28 and TRBJ1-6; 9 bases are a match to TRBD1. Germline V gene sequence: CDR1 MDHEN, CDR2 SYDVKM. J gave up 9 bases and V 7 bases, and 10 bases lay outside the gene matches. This CDR3 is built from 15 residues. For the CDR3, the DNA is TGTGCCAGCACGCCTCGGGACAGGGAGGGTTCACCCCTCCACTTT. Translation gives CASTPRDREGSPLHF.

The chain uses TRBV30 and TRBJ2-3; the D gene is possibly TRBD2 (6 bases). V lost 8 bases to trimming and J lost 1 base, with 13 bases between them. CDR3 length equals 13 residues. CDR1 is GTSNPN, CDR2 SVGIG, per germline (reference sequence). The CDR3 nucleotides read TGTGCCGCCATCCCGGGGGGCACAGATACGCAGTATTTT. It is translated as CAAIPGGTDTQYF.

The V and J genes are TRBV27 and TRBJ2-1; no definite D call. This CDR3 has 15 amino acids. Between the trimmed V and J ends, which lost 6 bases and 0 bases, there was a span of 12 bases. The germline V gene encodes CDR1 MNHEY and CDR2 SMNVEV (reference sequence). The CDR3 DNA reads as TGTGCCAGCAGCCTCGCCTATACCTCCTACAATGAGCAGTTCTTC. Its translation is CASSLAYTSYNEQFF.

J is TRBJ2-5 and V is TRBV7-2; 13 positions match TRBD2. CDR1 is SGHTA, CDR2 FQGNSA, per germline. With V trimmed by 5 bases and J by 2 bases, 14 bases remained unmatched. The CDR3 consists of 19 residues. The CDR3 protein is CASSSKIRLAGGPQETQYF. Here the CDR3 DNA reads TGTGCCAGCAGCAGCAAGATCAGACTAGCGGGGGGCCCACAAGAGACCCAGTACTTC.

This clone has more than one count but fewer than ten. V is TRBV28 and J is TRBJ2-1; 7 nucleotides match TRBD2. V lost 6 bases, J lost 10 bases, and 9 bases stayed unmatched. This CDR3 is 13 amino acids long. Germline loops: CDR1 MDHEN, CDR2 SYDVKM. CDR3 sequence: CASSTGRREEQFF. Here the CDR3 DNA reads TGTGCCAGCAGCACCGGTCGGCGGGAGGAGCAGTTCTTC.

This clone was detected only a few times. This chain links TRBV13 with TRBJ2-2; a weak D match, TRBD1 (5 bases). Trimming stripped 5 bases from V and 6 bases from J, with 10 bases between. Germline assignment: CDR1 PRHDT and CDR2 FYEKMQ (reference sequence). CDR3 length: 13 residues. CDR3 coding DNA: TGTGCCAGCAGCCCGTGGGGCCCCGGGGAGCTGTTTTTT. As protein: CASSPWGPGELFF.

This clone occurred a few times. The chain recombines TRBV30 with TRBJ2-4; 7 bases fit TRBD2. V dropped 2 bases and J dropped 2; count of bases not matched to a gene: 6. CDR3 length: 15 residues. The germline V gene has CDR1 GTSNPN and CDR2 SVGIG (reference sequence). The CDR3 protein is CAWSLAGFSKNIQYF. The CDR3 nucleotides read TGTGCCTGGAGTTTAGCGGGTTTCTCCAAAAACATTCAGTACTTC.

In its sample, this clone was seen a few times. The chain carries TRBV5-1 and TRBJ1-1; D possibly corresponds to TRBD1 (5 bases). With 0 bases removed from V and 1 base from J, the gap between germline ends came to 16 bases. Germline V CDR1 and CDR2: SGHRS, YFSETQ. The CDR3 length is 17 residues. The CDR3 loop reads CASSLASAGMGNTEAFF. DNA for the CDR3: TGCGCCAGCAGCTTGGCCTCGGCAGGGATGGGGAACACTGAAGCTTTCTTT.

The chain employs TRBV20-1 and TRBJ2-5, with D maybe TRBD2 (5 bases). V was pared by 3 bases and J by 4 bases, with 6 bases between. The CDR3 sequence is 11 residues long. The germline V gene has CDR1 DFQATT and CDR2 SNEGSKA (reference sequence). The DNA for the CDR3 is TGCAGTGCTAGCGGGGTAGAGACCCAGTACTTC. Protein: CSASGVETQYF.

This chain joins TRBV18 and TRBJ2-7, with 9 bases matching TRBD2. The ends lost 4 bases at V and 2 bases at J; junction bases unmatched: 6. CDR1 and CDR2 from the germline V gene are KGHSH and LQKENI. This CDR3 comprises 15 residues. The CDR3 DNA reads TGTGCCAGCTCACAGACTTCTAGCGGGGCCTACGAGCAGTACTTC. It specifies CASSQTSSGAYEQYF. The full variable domain, rest sourced from reference TRBV18 and TRBJ2-7, is NAGVMQNPRHLVRRRGQEARLRCSPMKGHSHVYWYRQLPEEGLKFMVYLQKENIIDESGMPKERFSAEFPKEGPSILRIQQVVRGDSAAYFCASSQTSSGAYEQYFGPGTRLTVT.

There are a few counts of this clone. The genes are TRBV5-1 and TRBJ2-1; 7 positions match TRBD1. V lost 4 bases and J lost 2; bases outside the gene matches: 6. In germline, CDR1 is SGHRS, CDR2 YFSETQ. The CDR3 sequence is 15 residues long. The CDR3, as DNA: TGCGCCAGCAGCCCAAGACAGGGTACCTACAATGAGCAGTTCTTC. Its translation is CASSPRQGTYNEQFF.

This clone was counted between two and nine times. The chain employs TRBV27 and TRBJ2-5; perhaps TRBD1 as D (6 bases). The CDR3 contains 13 residues. V lost 5 bases to trimming and J lost 2 bases, with 9 bases between them. Germline CDR1 MNHEY, CDR2 SMNVEV (reference sequence). This CDR3 reads CASSRDRQETQYF. The CDR3 nucleotides are TGTGCCAGCAGTCGTGACAGGCAAGAGACCCAGTACTTC.

The table lists this clone with a few counts. The genes are TRBV7-9 and TRBJ1-3; unclear D gene. Deletions cut 4 bases from V and 4 bases from J, with 8 bases between. Germline V gene data show CDR1 as SEHNR and CDR2 as FQNEAQ (reference sequence). This CDR3 comprises 13 residues. The CDR3 spells CASSSSGGNTIYF. The DNA for the CDR3 is TGTGCCAGCAGCTCCTCGGGGGGAAACACCATATATTTT.

CDR3: CAIRALTVNTEAFF. The CDR3 DNA reads as TGTGCCATCAGGGCGCTGACAGTGAACACTGAAGCTTTCTTT. This chain uses TRBV10-3 with TRBJ1-1, with D perhaps TRBD1 (5 bases). Trimming took off 6 bases at V and 0 bases at J, with 11 bases between the two ends. This CDR3 comprises 14 residues. The germline gives CDR1 ENHRY, CDR2 SYGVKD.

The chain employs TRBV2 and TRBJ1-5; D unresolved. Germline loops: CDR1 SNHLY, CDR2 FYNNEI. The CDR3 extends over 13 amino acids. The ends were cut back, 3 bases at V and 3 bases at J, with 6 bases in the middle. In DNA form, the CDR3 reads TGTGCCAGCAGTGAGGCGGACAATCAGCCCCAGCATTTT. This codes for CASSEADNQPQHF.

V and J are TRBV18 and TRBJ2-6, with a tentative D call TRBD2 (5 bases). The CDR3 contains 16 residues. The germline V gene has CDR1 KGHSH and CDR2 LQKENI. V shed 3 bases and J shed 0 bases, with 9 bases lying between them. CDR3 bases: TGTGCCAGCTCACCGGCTCGGGGCTCTGGGGCCAACGTCCTGACTTTC. This sequence encodes CASSPARGSGANVLTF.